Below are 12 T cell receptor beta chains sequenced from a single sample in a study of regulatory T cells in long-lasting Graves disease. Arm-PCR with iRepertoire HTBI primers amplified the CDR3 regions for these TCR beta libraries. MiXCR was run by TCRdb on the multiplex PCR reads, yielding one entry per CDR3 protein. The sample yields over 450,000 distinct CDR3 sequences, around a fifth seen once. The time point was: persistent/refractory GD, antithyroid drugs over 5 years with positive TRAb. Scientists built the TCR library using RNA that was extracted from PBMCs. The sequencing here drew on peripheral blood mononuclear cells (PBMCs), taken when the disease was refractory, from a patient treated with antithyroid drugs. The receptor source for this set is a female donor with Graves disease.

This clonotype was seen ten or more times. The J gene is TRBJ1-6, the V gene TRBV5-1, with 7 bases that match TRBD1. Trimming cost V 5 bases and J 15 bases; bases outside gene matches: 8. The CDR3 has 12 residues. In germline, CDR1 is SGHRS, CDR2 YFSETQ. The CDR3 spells CASSTTGRNLHF. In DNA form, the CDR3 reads TGCGCCAGCAGTACGACAGGGCGCAACCTCCACTTT.

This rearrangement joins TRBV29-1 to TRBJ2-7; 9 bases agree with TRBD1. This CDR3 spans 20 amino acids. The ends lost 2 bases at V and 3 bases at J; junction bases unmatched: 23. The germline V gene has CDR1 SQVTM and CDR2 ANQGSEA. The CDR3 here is CSVEFKLGDRGVSAGYEQYF. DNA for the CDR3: TGCAGCGTTGAATTTAAACTGGGTGACAGGGGGGTTTCGGCCGGCTACGAGCAGTACTTC.

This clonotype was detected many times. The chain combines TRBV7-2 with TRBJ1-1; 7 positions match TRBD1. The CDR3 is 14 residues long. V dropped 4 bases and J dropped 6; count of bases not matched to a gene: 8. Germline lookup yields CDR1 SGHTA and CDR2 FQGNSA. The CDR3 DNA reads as TGTGCCAGCAGCTCGCTGACAGGGATCGCTGAAGCTTTCTTT. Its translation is CASSSLTGIAEAFF.

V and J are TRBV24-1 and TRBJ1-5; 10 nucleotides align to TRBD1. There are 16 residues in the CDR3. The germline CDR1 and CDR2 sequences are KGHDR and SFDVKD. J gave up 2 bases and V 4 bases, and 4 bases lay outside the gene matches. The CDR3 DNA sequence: TGTGCCACCAGTGACGCCGGGACAGGGGGCAATCAGCCCCAGCATTTT. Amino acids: CATSDAGTGGNQPQHF.

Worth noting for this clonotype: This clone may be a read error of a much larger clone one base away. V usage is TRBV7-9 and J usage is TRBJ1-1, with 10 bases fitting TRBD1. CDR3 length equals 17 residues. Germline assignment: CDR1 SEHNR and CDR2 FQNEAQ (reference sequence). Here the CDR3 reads CARSPAGTGVGSTEAFF. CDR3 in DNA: TGTGCCCGCAGCCCCGCCGGGACAGGGGTGGGTTCCACTGAAGCTTTCTTT. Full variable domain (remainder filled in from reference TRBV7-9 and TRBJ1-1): DTGVSQNPRHKITKRGQNVTFRCDPISEHNRLYWYRQTLGQGPEFLTYFQNEAQLEKSRLLSDRFSAERPKGSFSTLEIQRTEQGDSAMYLCARSPAGTGVGSTEAFFGQGTRLTVV.

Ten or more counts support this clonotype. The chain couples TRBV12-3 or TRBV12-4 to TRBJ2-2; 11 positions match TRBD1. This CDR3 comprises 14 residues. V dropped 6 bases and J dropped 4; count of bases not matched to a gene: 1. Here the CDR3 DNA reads TGTGCCAGCAGCGGGACAGGGGGCACCGGGGAGCTGTTTTTT. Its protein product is CASSGTGGTGELFF.

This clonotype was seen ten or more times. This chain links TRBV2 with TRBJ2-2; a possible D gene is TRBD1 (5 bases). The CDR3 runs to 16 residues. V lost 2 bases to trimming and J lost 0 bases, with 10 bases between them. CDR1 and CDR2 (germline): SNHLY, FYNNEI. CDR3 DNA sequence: TGTGCCAGCAGTGAACAGGGCGGCGCGAACACCGGGGAGCTGTTTTTT. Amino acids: CASSEQGGANTGELFF.

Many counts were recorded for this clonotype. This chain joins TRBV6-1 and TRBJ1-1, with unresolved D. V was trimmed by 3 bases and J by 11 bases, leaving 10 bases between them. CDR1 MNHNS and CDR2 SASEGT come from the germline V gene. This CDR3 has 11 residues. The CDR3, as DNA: TGTGCCAGCAGTGAGCCCAAACCGGCTTTCTTT. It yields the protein CASSEPKPAFF.

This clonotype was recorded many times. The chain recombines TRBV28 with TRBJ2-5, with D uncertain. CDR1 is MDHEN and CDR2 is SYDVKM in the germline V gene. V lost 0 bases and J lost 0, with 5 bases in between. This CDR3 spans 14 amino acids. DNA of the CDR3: TGTGCCAGCAGTTTATGGCACAACCAAGAGACCCAGTACTTC. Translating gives CASSLWHNQETQYF.

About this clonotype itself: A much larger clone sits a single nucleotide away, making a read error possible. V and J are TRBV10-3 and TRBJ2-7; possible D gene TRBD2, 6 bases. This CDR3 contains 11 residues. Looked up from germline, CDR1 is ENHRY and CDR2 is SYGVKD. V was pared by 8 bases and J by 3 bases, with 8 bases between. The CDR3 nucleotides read TGTGCCATCGGAGGGAGCTACGAGCAGTACTTC. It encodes CAIGGSYEQYF.

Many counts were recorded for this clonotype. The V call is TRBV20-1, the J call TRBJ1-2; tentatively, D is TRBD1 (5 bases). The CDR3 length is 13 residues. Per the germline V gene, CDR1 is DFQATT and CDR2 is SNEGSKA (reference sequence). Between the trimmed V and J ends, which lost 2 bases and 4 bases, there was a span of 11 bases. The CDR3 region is CSARSLTAYGYTF. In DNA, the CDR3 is TGCAGTGCTAGAAGTCTGACAGCCTATGGCTACACCTTC.

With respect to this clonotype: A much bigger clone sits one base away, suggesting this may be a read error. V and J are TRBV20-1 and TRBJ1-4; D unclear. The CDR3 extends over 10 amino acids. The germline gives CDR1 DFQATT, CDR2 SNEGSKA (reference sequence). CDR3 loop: CSASNGKLFF. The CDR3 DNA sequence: TGCAGTGCTAGTAATGGAAAACTGTTTTTT.